A selection of T cell receptor beta chains follows, all from one sample in a study of shared clonotypes between healthy human individuals. The protocol was immunoSEQ multiplex PCR, while the TCRdb copy is restricted to in-frame clones and leaves out a portion. This table has roughly 890,000 clones, approximately 92% appearing once. Sequenced sample: naive CD8+ T cells sorted from blood. The receptors were gathered from a young man in good health. The CDR3 runs from the conserved cysteine through the conserved F or W. The D gene is left open where the match is weak. The size entry is marked missing in some rows and otherwise reads once, few, many or a size class.

TRBV16	TRBJ2-7	.	.	TGTGCCAGCAGCGGGGACCCGAGCTCCTACGAGCAGTACTTC	CASSGDPSSYEQYF
TRBV27	TRBJ2-7	.	.	TGTGCCAGCAGTCAGGGGAACGAGCAGTACTTC	CASSQGNEQYF
TRBV7-8	TRBJ2-7	.	TRBD1	TGTGCCAGCAGCTTCGGGACAGACACCTCCTACGAGCAGTACTTC	CASSFGTDTSYEQYF
TRBV4-3	TRBJ2-3	.	.	TGCGCCAGCAGCCAAGATTTCTCGGGAGATACGCAGTATTTT	CASSQDFSGDTQYF
TRBV9	TRBJ2-3	.	TRBD1	TGTGCCAGCAGCGACAGAAGGGCAGGGGGCTTCACAGATACGCAGTATTTT	CASSDRRAGGFTDTQYF
TRBV14	TRBJ2-1	.	.	TGTGCCAGCAGCCCAATGACAACAGGGCTCTACAATGAGCAGTTCTTC	CASSPMTTGLYNEQFF
TRBV6-5	TRBJ2-1	.	.	TGTGCCAGCAGTTCCCGCAGTAATGAGCAGTTCTTC	CASSSRSNEQFF
TRBV19	TRBJ2-1	once	TRBD2	TGTGCCAGTAGCACGACTAGCGGGAGCGCTACCTTAAGCGGTAATGAGCAGTTCTTC	CASSTTSGSATLSGNEQFF
TRBV15	TRBJ2-7	.	TRBD2	TGTGCCACCAGCAGAGGACTAGCCGGCTCCTACGAGCAGTACTTC	CATSRGLAGSYEQYF
TRBV27	TRBJ2-5	.	.	TGTGCCAGCAGTCCTACGCAGGGCTGGACCCAGTACTTC	CASSPTQGWTQYF
TRBV27	TRBJ2-5	.	TRBD2	TGTGCCAGCTTAGCGGGCCTCCAAGAGACCCAGTACTTC	CASLAGLQETQYF
TRBV6-6	TRBJ1-3	.	.	TGTGCCAGCACGGCGGGGGACAACTCTGGAAACACCATATATTTT	CASTAGDNSGNTIYF
TRBV5-4	TRBJ1-2	.	.	TGTGCCACCGAGGGGTCGGAGAACTATGGCTACACCTTC	CATEGSENYGYTF
TRBV4-1	TRBJ2-7	.	TRBD2	TGCGCCAGCAGCCAATATAGCGGGCTTAGCTCCTACGAGCAGTACTTC	CASSQYSGLSSYEQYF
TRBV11-2	TRBJ2-3	.	.	TGTGCCAGCAGTCGAAGGGACGGGAGCACAGATACGCAGTATTTT	CASSRRDGSTDTQYF